This TCR beta chain was recorded in a study of cytomegalovirus exposure and HLA in healthy donors. Repertoires were generated with immunoSEQ multiplex PCR, while TCRdb's copy carries only in-frame clones and drops some. The data show around 240,000 clones, 85% to 90% seen once. Remarks on this clone: The antigen is undetermined. The germline gene is not matched at one end of the junction; a read error may be the cause.

This CDR3 has 14 amino acids. CDR1 SGHVS and CDR2 FQNEAQ come from the germline V gene. Study-wide results and caveats: In vitro experiments confirmed that three CMV-associated chains were specific for CMV antigens.

Sequenced material: PBMCs. This chain connects TRBV7-8 to TRBJ1-1; 7 bases align to TRBD1. The source of this sequence is a woman aged 18 to 35 in good health and CMV-seronegative. The CDR3 sequence is CASSLAPTGAPNIF. CDR3 sequence (DNA): TGTGCCAGCAGCTTAGCGCCTACAGGGGCGCCAAATATCTTT.